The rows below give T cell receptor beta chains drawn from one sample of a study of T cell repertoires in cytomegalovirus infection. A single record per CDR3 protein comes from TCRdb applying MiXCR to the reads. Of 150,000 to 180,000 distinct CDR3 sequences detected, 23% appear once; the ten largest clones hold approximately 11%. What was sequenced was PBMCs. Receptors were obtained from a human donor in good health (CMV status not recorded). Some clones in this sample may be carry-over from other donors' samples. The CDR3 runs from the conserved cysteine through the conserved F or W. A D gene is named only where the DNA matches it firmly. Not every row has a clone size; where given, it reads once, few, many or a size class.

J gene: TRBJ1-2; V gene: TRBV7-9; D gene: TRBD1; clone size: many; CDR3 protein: CASSLPNRQGADGYTF; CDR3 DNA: TGTGCCAGCAGCTTACCTAACCGACAGGGGGCTGATGGCTACACCTTC
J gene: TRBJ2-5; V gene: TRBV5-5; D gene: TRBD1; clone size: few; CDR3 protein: CASSLDGTGVETQYF; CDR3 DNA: TGTGCCAGCAGCCTGGACGGGACAGGGGTAGAGACCCAGTACTTC
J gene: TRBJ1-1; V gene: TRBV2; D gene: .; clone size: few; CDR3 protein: CASSDLQGTNTEAFF; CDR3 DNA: TGTGCCAGCAGTGACCTTCAGGGGACGAACACTGAAGCTTTCTTT
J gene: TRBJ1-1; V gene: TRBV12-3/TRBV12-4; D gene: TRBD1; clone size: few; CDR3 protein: CASSSQGGYTEAFF; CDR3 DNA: TGTGCCAGCAGTTCACAGGGGGGGTACACTGAAGCTTTCTTT
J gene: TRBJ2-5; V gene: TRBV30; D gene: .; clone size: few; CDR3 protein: CAWSGSSHETQYF; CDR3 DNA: TGTGCCTGGAGTGGGTCCAGTCACGAGACCCAGTACTTC
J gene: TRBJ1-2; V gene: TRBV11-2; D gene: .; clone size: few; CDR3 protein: CASSADRPYGYTF; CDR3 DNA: TGTGCCAGCAGCGCGGACAGACCCTATGGCTACACCTTC
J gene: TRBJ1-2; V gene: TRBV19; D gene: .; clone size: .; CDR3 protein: CASSIPGTYGYTF; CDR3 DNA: TGTGCCAGTAGTATCCCCGGGACCTATGGCTACACCTTC
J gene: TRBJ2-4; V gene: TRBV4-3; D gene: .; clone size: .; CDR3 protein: CASSQEAGLLAKNIQYF; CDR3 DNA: TGCGCCAGCAGCCAAGAGGCAGGCTTGCTAGCCAAAAACATTCAGTACTTC
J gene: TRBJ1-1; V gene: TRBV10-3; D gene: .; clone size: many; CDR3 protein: CAISPIPVSVPNTEAFF; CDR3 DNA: TGTGCCATCAGTCCAATTCCAGTTTCGGTCCCGAACACTGAAGCTTTCTTT
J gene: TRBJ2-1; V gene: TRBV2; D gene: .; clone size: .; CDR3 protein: CASSDRVHEQFF; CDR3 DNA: TGTGCCAGCAGTGATCGGGTGCATGAGCAGTTCTTC
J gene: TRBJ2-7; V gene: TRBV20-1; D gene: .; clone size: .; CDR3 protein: CSASRAMYEQYF; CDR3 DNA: TGCAGTGCTAGCCGAGCGATGTACGAGCAGTACTTC
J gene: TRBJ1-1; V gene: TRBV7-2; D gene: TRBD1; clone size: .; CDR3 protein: CASSLDPALSGQTEAFF; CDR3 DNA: TGTGCCAGCAGCTTGGACCCGGCCCTTTCGGGACAGACTGAAGCTTTCTTT
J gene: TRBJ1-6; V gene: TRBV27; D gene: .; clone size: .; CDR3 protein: CASREQGAYNSPLHF; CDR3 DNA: TGTGCCAGCAGGGAACAGGGCGCCTATAATTCACCCCTCCACTTT
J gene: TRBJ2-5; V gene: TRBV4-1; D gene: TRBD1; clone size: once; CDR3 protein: CASSHDRVETQYF; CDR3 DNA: TGCGCCAGCAGCCACGACAGGGTAGAGACCCAGTACTTC